One sample yielded the 8 T cell receptor beta chains listed below, sequenced in a study of cytomegalovirus exposure and HLA in healthy donors. 13 Jbeta primers and 60 Vbeta primers were used for the PCR. Here immunoSEQ multiplex PCR was the method, and the copy in TCRdb shows in-frame clones only, minus some. The data contain about 120,000 clones, around 68% of them singletons. The specimen sequenced was PBMCs. The receptor set was obtained from a woman in her thirties or forties in good health and CMV-seropositive.

CDR3 loop: CAWSRPPGSYEQYF. CDR3 DNA: TGTGCCTGGAGTAGGCCTCCGGGGTCCTACGAGCAGTACTTC. J is TRBJ2-7 and V is TRBV30, with a tentative D call TRBD2 (5 bases). The CDR3 covers 14 residues. V lost 2 bases and J 1 base, leaving 12 bases between the germline ends. The V gene's germline CDR1 is GTSNPN and CDR2 SVGIG (reference sequence).

V usage is TRBV6-6 and J usage is TRBJ2-7, with D possibly matching TRBD2 (6 bases). The germline V and J ends were trimmed by 1 base and 2 bases, with 15 bases remaining between them. Germline CDR1 reads MNHNY; CDR2 reads SVGAGI (reference sequence). This CDR3 comprises 16 residues. CDR3 in amino acids: CASSYFKLGGAYEQYF. DNA of the CDR3: TGTGCCAGCAGTTACTTCAAACTCGGCGGGGCCTACGAGCAGTACTTC.

The genes are TRBV5-1 and TRBJ2-5; the D gene is possibly TRBD2 (6 bases). The ends were cut back, 4 bases at V and 1 base at J, with 11 bases in the middle. This CDR3 has 14 residues. CDR1 is SGHRS and CDR2 is YFSETQ in the germline V gene. In nucleotides, the CDR3 is TGCGCCAGCAGCAAAAGCGGGCCCCAAGAGACCCAGTACTTC. Amino acids: CASSKSGPQETQYF.

Here the CDR3 DNA reads TGCGCCAGCAGCGGTTCGACAGGGGCTAGCACAGATACGCAGTATTTT. Encoded protein: CASSGSTGASTDTQYF. The rearrangement links TRBV5-1 to TRBJ2-3; TRBD1 matches 8 bases. There are 16 residues in the CDR3. Germline loops: CDR1 SGHRS, CDR2 YFSETQ. The V gene end was trimmed by 4 bases and the J gene end by 0 bases; junction bases not matched to a gene: 7.

This rearrangement joins TRBV7-9 to TRBJ1-2; a possible D gene is TRBD1 (5 bases). The CDR3 has 14 residues. V was cut by 2 bases and J by 5 bases, with 12 bases left in between. The V gene's germline CDR1 is SEHNR and CDR2 FQNEAQ (reference sequence). CDR3 nucleotide sequence: TGTGCCAGCAGCTTAATTGGTCAGGGTTATGGCTACACCTTC. This sequence encodes CASSLIGQGYGYTF.

The chain employs TRBV4-1 and TRBJ1-2; tentative D call: TRBD1 (5 bases). Trimming cost V 2 bases and J 3 bases, with 19 bases left between them. The CDR3 totals 17 residues. CDR1 MGHRA and CDR2 YSYEKL come from the germline V gene. The CDR3 coding sequence is TGCGCCAGCAGCCAAATTGATTCAGGGTTTGCGGACTATGGCTACACCTTC. Translating it yields CASSQIDSGFADYGYTF.

The CDR3 nucleotides read TGTGCCAGCAGCGCCGGGACAGGGGGCGTTGAGACCCAGTACTTC. It encodes CASSAGTGGVETQYF. This rearrangement joins TRBV11-3 to TRBJ2-5; 12 bases match TRBD1. The CDR3 has 15 amino acids. The V and J ends lost 5 bases and 5 bases, in that order; junction bases with no gene match: 6. The germline CDR1 and CDR2 sequences are SGHNT and YENEEA.

This chain uses TRBV7-8 with TRBJ2-7, with 12 bases identical to TRBD2. The CDR3 has 17 amino acids. Germline V gives CDR1 SGHVS, CDR2 FQNEAQ. The ends lost 5 bases at V and 8 bases at J; junction bases unmatched: 16. CDR3 nucleotide sequence: TGTGCCAGCAGCCACTTACTAGCGGGGGGTCCGGTTGGGAAGCAGTACTTC. Its protein is CASSHLLAGGPVGKQYF.